These T cell receptor beta chains were read from a single sample in a study of beta chain features in type 1 diabetes. Some clones are missing from TCRdb's copy, which holds only in-frame ones; the method was immunoSEQ multiplex PCR. The table has around 250,000 clones, over 11% seen once. The sample consisted of naive CD4+ T cells from blood. The receptors here all came from a man aged 30 to 45 with type 1 diabetes. Both conserved end residues are trimmed from each CDR3.

v_gene	j_gene	CDR3aa
TRBV10-3	TRBJ1-2	AIFGYGSDYGYT
TRBV30	TRBJ2-5	AWSPRGLAGGKETQY
TRBV28	TRBJ1-2	ASSSWTGPHGYT
TRBV10-3	TRBJ2-3	AIRDQTSGETDTQY
TRBV9	TRBJ2-3	ASSPRTVSTDTQY
TRBV6-6	TRBJ2-2	ASSYVRKDTGELF
TRBV6-5	TRBJ2-7	ASSLAYGGSYEQY
TRBV30	TRBJ1-5	AWTPMGLNQPQH
TRBV12-5	TRBJ1-5	ASGLGLLNQPQH
TRBV6-1	TRBJ2-7	ASMGNGSGEQY
TRBV13	TRBJ2-7	ASSPRTASYEQY
TRBV5-4	TRBJ1-5	ASSYTWGQGRYSNQPQH
TRBV5-4	TRBJ1-2	ASAIQGKYGYT
TRBV7-9	TRBJ1-5	ASSSIGGTWQPQH
TRBV7-9	TRBJ2-2	ASSFDTGFLGELF
TRBV30	TRBJ1-4	AWSVGGTDNEKLF
TRBV29-1	TRBJ2-1	SATSGRADNEQF
TRBV5-1	TRBJ2-3	ASSSPGTSGSVADTQY
TRBV2	TRBJ2-7	ASTGGYEQY
TRBV29-1	TRBJ2-1	SVLDRANSYNEQF
TRBV5-6	TRBJ1-1	ASSSGQVMNTEAF
TRBV15	TRBJ2-2	ATSRSLGARTELF
TRBV21-1	TRBJ1-1	ASSKERRVRRSTEAF
TRBV11-2	TRBJ2-5	ASSSSQSGGARTQY
TRBV7-9	TRBJ2-7	ASSLGGARGREQY
TRBV9	TRBJ1-2	ASSAGARQGAEGYT
TRBV4-1	TRBJ1-1	ASSLRDRGNTEAF
TRBV5-6	TRBJ2-7	ASRENRGRRSYEQY
TRBV7-9	TRBJ2-7	APPRQSETYEQY
TRBV30	TRBJ1-4	AWSRTGHNEKLF
TRBV10-3	TRBJ1-1	AISAGTANTEAF
TRBV5-1	TRBJ2-2	ASSATPANTGELF
TRBV25-1	TRBJ2-7	ASRKGQAYEQY
TRBV28	TRBJ2-7	ASSLRSDEQY
TRBV5-6	TRBJ1-5	ASSFGGRGLVQPQH
TRBV2	TRBJ1-1	ASRDRGPNTEAF
TRBV20-1	TRBJ1-2	SAADSYGYT
TRBV30	TRBJ2-7	ASTSQGQAYEQY
TRBV5-1	TRBJ2-7	ASSLNMRLPTYEQY
TRBV19	TRBJ1-4	ASRTRGAGEKLF
TRBV2	TRBJ2-1	ASPPGGSYNEQF
TRBV11-2	TRBJ2-7	ASSLDSVLEQY
TRBV30	TRBJ1-3	AWSVIAGNTIY
TRBV30	TRBJ1-1	AWSVGGDNTEAF
TRBV7-9	TRBJ2-3	ASSLGAIAGGPDTQY
TRBV4-2	TRBJ2-3	ASRSGTSVSDTQY
TRBV7-2	TRBJ2-7	ASTNGQGTYEQY
TRBV25-1	TRBJ1-4	ASSDGYRVTNEKLF
TRBV10-3	TRBJ1-1	AISDRDRGPTEAF
TRBV29-1	TRBJ2-1	SVASLISYNEQF
TRBV7-8	TRBJ1-5	ASSPGLGNQPQH
TRBV7-2	TRBJ1-2	ASSPRGGLGGYT
TRBV5-6	TRBJ1-2	ASSLFTGWSYGYT
TRBV5-4	TRBJ2-3	ASSLKQDLTDTQY